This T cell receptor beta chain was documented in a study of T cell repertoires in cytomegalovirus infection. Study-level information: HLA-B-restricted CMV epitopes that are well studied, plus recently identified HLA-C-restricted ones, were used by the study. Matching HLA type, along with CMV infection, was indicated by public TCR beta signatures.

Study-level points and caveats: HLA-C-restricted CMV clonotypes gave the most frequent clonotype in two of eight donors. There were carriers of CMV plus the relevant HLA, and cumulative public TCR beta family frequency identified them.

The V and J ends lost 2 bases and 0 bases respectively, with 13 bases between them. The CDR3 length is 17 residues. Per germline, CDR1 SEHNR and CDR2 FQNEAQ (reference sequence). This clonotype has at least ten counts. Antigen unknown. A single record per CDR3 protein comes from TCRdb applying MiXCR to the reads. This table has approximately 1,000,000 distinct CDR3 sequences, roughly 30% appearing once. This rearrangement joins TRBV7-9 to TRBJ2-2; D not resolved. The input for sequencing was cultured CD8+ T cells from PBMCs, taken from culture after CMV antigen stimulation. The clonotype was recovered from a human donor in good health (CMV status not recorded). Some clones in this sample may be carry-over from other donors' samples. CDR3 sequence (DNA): TGTGCCAGCAGCTTAATTAGTATTAACCCGAACACCGGGGAGCTGTTTTTT. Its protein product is CASSLISINPNTGELFF.